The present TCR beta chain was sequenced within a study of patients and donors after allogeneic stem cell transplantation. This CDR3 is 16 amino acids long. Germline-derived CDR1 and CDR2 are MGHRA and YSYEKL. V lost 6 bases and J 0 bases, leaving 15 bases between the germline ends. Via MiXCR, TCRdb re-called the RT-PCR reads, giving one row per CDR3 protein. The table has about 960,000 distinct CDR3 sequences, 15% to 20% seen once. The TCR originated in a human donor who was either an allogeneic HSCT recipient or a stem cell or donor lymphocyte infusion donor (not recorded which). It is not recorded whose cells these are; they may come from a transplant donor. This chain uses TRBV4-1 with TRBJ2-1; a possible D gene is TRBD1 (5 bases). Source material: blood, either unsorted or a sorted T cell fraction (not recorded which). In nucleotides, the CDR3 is TGCGCCAGCAGGTTTCAGAGGCAGGGCTCCTACAATGAGCAGTTCTTC. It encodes CASRFQRQGSYNEQFF.